The text below deals with one T cell receptor beta chain. The data were obtained in a study of regulatory T cells in long-lasting Graves disease. Time point specified: newly diagnosed GD, antithyroid drugs for less than 3 months. RNA from PBMCs was the source of the TCR library. This CDR3 has 15 amino acids. Trimming removed 0 bases at V and 0 bases at J, with 9 bases between. Germline V gene sequence: CDR1 SGDLS, CDR2 YYNGEE. Building the TCR beta libraries relied on iRepertoire HTBI primers, and CDR3 regions underwent Arm-PCR. TCRdb reprocessed the multiplex PCR reads via MiXCR and lists one record per CDR3 protein. The table records under 700,000 distinct CDR3 sequences, roughly 15% of them present only once. This sample also appeared in a second study, on T cells in Graves' hyperthyroidism and ophthalmopathy.

The chain couples TRBV9 to TRBJ1-1, with D hard to call. The source is a woman aged 40 to 65 with Graves disease. Here the sequenced sample was peripheral blood mononuclear cells (PBMCs), taken at new diagnosis, from a patient treated with antithyroid drugs. CDR3 in amino acids: CASSVDGKVNTEAFF. The CDR3, as DNA: TGTGCCAGCAGCGTAGACGGGAAGGTGAACACTGAAGCTTTCTTT.